This entry lists 10 T cell receptor beta chains sequenced from one sample in a study of blood T cell repertoires in COVID-19. Clones were read by immunoSEQ multiplex PCR, and TCRdb kept only the in-frame ones, dropping some. In the table there are fewer than 20,000 clones, around 87% of which are singletons. Material: peripheral blood. The source of these receptors is a human donor in a cohort sampled during active COVID-19.

In nucleotides, the CDR3 is TGTGCCACCAGCAGAGATGGGTTAGACAGGATAATGCGTGGAAACACCATATATTTT. Protein: CATSRDGLDRIMRGNTIYF. The chain joins TRBV15 to TRBJ1-3; possibly TRBD1 for D (6 bases). The CDR3 covers 19 residues. With 0 bases removed from V and 3 bases from J, the gap between germline ends came to 21 bases. The germline gives CDR1 LNHNV, CDR2 YYDKDF (reference sequence). Full variable domain (missing parts from reference TRBV15 and TRBJ1-3): DAMVIQNPRYQVTQFGKPVTLSCSQTLNHNVMYWYQQKSSQAPKLLFHYYDKDFNNEADTPDNFQSRRPNTSFCFLDIRSPGLGDTAMYLCATSRDGLDRIMRGNTIYFGEGSWLTVV.

Concerning this clone itself: The junction and the germline gene differ at one end; a read error may be behind it. The chain uses TRBV25-1 and TRBJ1-2; D might be TRBD1 (5 bases). Germline V gives CDR1 MGHDK, CDR2 SYGVNS. The CDR3 totals 13 residues. CDR3 nucleotides: TGTGCCAGCACCCCCACGGGAGGGGCCATTATCCGCTTC. It translates to CASTPTGGAIIRF.

V gene TRBV6-1 combines with J gene TRBJ1-5; D gene ambiguous. V dropped 0 bases and J dropped 3 bases, with 9 bases sitting between them. Germline V CDR1 and CDR2: MNHNS, SASEGT. The CDR3 is 15 amino acids. CDR3 in amino acids: CASSEAHQHNQPQHF. The CDR3 nucleotides are TGTGCCAGCAGTGAAGCACATCAACACAATCAGCCCCAGCATTTT.

The rearrangement joins TRBV10-2 to TRBJ2-1; 10 bases line up with TRBD2. Germline-derived CDR1 and CDR2 are WSHSY and SAAADI. Losses at the gene ends were 4 bases for V and 3 bases for J; bases not matched to a gene: 3. The CDR3 runs 15 residues. The CDR3 sequence is CASSGSSGSYNEQFF. In DNA form, the CDR3 reads TGCGCCAGCAGTGGTTCTAGCGGGAGCTACAATGAGCAGTTCTTC.

V and J are TRBV29-1 and TRBJ2-1; D uncertain. Per the germline V gene, CDR1 is SQVTM and CDR2 is ANQGSEA. This CDR3 is built from 11 residues. V shed 5 bases and J shed 6 bases, with 8 bases lying between them. The CDR3 loop reads CSVIQTNEQFF. DNA for the CDR3: TGCAGCGTTATACAGACCAATGAGCAGTTCTTC.

The rearrangement links TRBV27 to TRBJ2-2; possibly TRBD1 for D (5 bases). V lost 3 bases, J lost 3 bases, and 14 bases lay in between. The germline V gene encodes CDR1 MNHEY and CDR2 SMNVEV (reference sequence). This CDR3 region has 16 residues. CDR3 loop: CASSLGLLGDTGELFF. CDR3 nucleotides: TGTGCCAGCAGTTTGGGTTTGTTAGGGGACACCGGGGAGCTGTTTTTT.

The rearrangement joins TRBV19 to TRBJ2-3; unclear D gene. The V gene's germline CDR1 is LNHDA and CDR2 SQIVND (reference sequence). Between the trimmed V and J ends, which lost 6 bases and 0 bases, there was a span of 13 bases. The CDR3 totals 15 residues. This CDR3 is CASSNNVPSTDTQYF. The CDR3 nucleotides read TGTGCCAGTAGCAACAACGTACCTAGCACAGATACGCAGTATTTT.

The chain carries TRBV6-5 and TRBJ2-1; 11 bases agree with TRBD2. CDR3 size: 16 residues. Germline lookup yields CDR1 MNHEY and CDR2 SVGAGI. The V segment lost 4 bases and the J segment 2 bases; nucleotides outside the gene matches: 4. This chain's CDR3 is CASSSKLAGAYNEQFF. CDR3 nucleotides: TGTGCCAGCAGTTCAAAACTAGCGGGGGCCTACAATGAGCAGTTCTTC.

The chain recombines TRBV4-3 with TRBJ2-2, with TRBD2 identical over 8 bases. Trimming took 1 base from V and 5 from J; bases not matched to a gene: 21. CDR1 and CDR2 from the germline V gene are LGHNA and YSLEER. CDR3 length: 21 amino acids. CDR3 residues: CASSQGLWGGMRGTRTGELFF. CDR3 bases: TGCGCCAGCAGCCAAGGGCTTTGGGGTGGCATGAGGGGGACTAGGACCGGGGAGCTGTTTTTT.

The chain has TRBV7-3 and TRBJ2-1, with 13 positions matching TRBD2. The CDR3 consists of 14 residues. Per the germline V gene, CDR1 is SGHTA and CDR2 is FQGTGA. After removal of 5 bases from V and 8 bases from J, the junction contained 3 bases not matched to a gene. Here the CDR3 reads CASSRTSGGHEQFF. The DNA for the CDR3 is TGTGCCAGCAGCCGGACTAGCGGGGGCCATGAGCAGTTCTTC.